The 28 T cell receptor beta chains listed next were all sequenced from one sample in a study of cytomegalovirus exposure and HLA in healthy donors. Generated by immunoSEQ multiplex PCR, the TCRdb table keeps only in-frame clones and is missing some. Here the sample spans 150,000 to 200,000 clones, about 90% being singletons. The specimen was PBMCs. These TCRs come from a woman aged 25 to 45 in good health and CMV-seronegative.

CDR3 coding DNA: TGTGCCAGCAGCTTGGACCAGGGGGCTTTGGATGGCTACACCTTC. Its translation is CASSLDQGALDGYTF. This rearrangement joins TRBV5-6 to TRBJ1-2; 8 bases match TRBD1. The CDR3 covers 15 residues. Germline V lookup: CDR1 SGHDT, CDR2 YYEEEE. The trim removed 0 bases at V and 6 bases at J, leaving 7 bases unmatched.

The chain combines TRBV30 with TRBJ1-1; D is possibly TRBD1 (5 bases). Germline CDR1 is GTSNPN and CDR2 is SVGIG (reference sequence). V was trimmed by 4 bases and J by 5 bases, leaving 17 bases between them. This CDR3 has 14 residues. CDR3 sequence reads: CAWNSQGGGTEAFF. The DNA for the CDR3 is TGTGCCTGGAATTCTCAGGGTGGAGGGACTGAAGCTTTCTTT.

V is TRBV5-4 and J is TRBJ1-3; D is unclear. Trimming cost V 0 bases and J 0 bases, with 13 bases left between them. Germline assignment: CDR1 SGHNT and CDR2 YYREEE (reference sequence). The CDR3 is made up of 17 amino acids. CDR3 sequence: CASSLGSGLRSGNTIYF. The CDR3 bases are TGTGCCAGCAGCTTGGGCTCGGGCCTCCGCTCTGGAAACACCATATATTTT.

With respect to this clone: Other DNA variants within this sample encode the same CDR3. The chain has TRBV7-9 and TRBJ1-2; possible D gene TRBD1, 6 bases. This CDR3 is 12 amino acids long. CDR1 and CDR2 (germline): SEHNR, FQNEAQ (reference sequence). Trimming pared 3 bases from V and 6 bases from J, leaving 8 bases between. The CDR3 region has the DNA TGTGCCAGCAGCTTTAACAGGGATGGCTACACCTTC. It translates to CASSFNRDGYTF.

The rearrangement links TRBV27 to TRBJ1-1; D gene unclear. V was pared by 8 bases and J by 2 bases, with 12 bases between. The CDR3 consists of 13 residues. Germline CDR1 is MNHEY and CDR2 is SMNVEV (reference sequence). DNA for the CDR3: TGTGCCAGCCATAAGATCCTAAACACTGAAGCTTTCTTT. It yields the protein CASHKILNTEAFF.

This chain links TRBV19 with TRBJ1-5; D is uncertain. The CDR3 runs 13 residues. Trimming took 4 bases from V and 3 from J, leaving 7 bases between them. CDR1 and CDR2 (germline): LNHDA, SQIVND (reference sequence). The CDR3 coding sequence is TGTGCCAGTAGTAGCGGGTTCAATCAGCCCCAGCATTTT. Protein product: CASSSGFNQPQHF.

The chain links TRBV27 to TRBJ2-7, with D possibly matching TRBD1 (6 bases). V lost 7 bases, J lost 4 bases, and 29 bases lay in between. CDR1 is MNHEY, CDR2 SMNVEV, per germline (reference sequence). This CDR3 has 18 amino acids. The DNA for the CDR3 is TGTGCCAGCATCCGATACCCCCCTCGACAGGTGATGGGATACGAGCAGTACTTC. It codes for CASIRYPPRQVMGYEQYF.

The DNA for the CDR3 is TGTGCCAGCAGCTTGCGTAACACTGAAGCTTTCTTT. It translates to CASSLRNTEAFF. The V and J genes are TRBV5-4 and TRBJ1-1; D not certain. Trimming took off 1 base at V and 2 bases at J, with 3 bases between the two ends. The CDR3 is 12 residues long. Germline assignment: CDR1 SGHNT and CDR2 YYREEE (reference sequence).

The CDR3 is CASRSLTSGGLGETQYF. CDR3 nucleotides: TGTGCCAGCAGGTCCCTGACTAGCGGGGGCCTGGGGGAGACCCAGTACTTC. The chain carries TRBV11-2 and TRBJ2-5, with 12 bases aligning to TRBD2. Germline loops: CDR1 SGHAT, CDR2 FQNNGV. This CDR3 has 17 amino acids. Trimming at V came to 6 bases and at J to 5 bases, leaving 13 bases not matched to a gene.

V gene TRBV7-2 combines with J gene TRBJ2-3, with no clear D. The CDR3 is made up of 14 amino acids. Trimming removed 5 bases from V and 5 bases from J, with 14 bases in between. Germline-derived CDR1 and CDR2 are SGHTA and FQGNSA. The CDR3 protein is CASSAVPARDTQYF. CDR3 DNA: TGTGCCAGCAGCGCAGTCCCGGCCCGAGATACGCAGTATTTT.

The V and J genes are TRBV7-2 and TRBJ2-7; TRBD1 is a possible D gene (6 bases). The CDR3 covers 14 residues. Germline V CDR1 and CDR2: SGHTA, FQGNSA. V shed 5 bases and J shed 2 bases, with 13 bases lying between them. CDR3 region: CASSLDRSTYEQYF. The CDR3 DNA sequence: TGTGCCAGCAGCCTAGACAGGAGTACCTACGAGCAGTACTTC.

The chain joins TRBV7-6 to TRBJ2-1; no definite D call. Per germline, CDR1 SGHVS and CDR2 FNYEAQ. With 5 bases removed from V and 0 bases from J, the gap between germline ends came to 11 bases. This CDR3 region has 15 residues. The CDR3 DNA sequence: TGTGCCAGCAGCCGCTCGGATTCCTCCTACAATGAGCAGTTCTTC. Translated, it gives CASSRSDSSYNEQFF.

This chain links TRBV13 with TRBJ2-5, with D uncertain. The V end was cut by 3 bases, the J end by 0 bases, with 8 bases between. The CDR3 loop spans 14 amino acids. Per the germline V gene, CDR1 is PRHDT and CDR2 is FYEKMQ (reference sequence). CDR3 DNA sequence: TGTGCCAGCAGCTTGAGGAGAAACCAAGAGACCCAGTACTTC. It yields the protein CASSLRRNQETQYF.

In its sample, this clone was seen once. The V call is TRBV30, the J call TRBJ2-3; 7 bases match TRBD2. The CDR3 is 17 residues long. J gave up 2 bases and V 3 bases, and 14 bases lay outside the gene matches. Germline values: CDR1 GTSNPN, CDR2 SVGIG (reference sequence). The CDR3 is CAWSKMRSAGLTDTQYF. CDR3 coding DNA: TGTGCCTGGAGCAAGATGAGGTCAGCGGGGCTCACAGATACGCAGTATTTT.

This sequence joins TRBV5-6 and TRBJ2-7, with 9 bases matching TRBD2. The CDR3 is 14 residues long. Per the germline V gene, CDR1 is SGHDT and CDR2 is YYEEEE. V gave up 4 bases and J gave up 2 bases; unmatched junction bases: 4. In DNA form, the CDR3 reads TGTGCCAGCAGCAGCCTAGCGGGAACCTACGAGCAGTACTTC. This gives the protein CASSSLAGTYEQYF.

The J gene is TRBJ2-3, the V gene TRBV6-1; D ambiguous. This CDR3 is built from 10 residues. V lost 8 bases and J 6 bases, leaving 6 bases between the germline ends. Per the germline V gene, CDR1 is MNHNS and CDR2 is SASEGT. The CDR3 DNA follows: TGTGCCAGCGGAGAGGATACGCAGTATTTT. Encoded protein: CASGEDTQYF.

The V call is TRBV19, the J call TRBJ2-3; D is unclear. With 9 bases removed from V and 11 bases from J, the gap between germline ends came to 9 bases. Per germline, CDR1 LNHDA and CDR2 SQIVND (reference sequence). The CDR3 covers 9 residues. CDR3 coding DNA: TGTGCCAGCGGCGTAAAGCAGTATTTT. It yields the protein CASGVKQYF. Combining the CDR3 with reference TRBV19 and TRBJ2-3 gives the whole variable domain DGGITQSPKYLFRKEGQNVTLSCEQNLNHDAMYWYRQDPGQGLRLIYYSQIVNDFQKGDIAEGYSVSREKKESFPLTVTSAQKNPTAFYLCASGVKQYFGPGTRLTVL.

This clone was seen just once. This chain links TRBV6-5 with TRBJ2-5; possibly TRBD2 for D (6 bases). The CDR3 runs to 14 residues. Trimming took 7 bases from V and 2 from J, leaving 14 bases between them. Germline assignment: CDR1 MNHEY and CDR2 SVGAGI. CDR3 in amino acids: CASTPGVDQETQYF. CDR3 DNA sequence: TGTGCCAGCACACCGGGGGTTGATCAAGAGACCCAGTACTTC.

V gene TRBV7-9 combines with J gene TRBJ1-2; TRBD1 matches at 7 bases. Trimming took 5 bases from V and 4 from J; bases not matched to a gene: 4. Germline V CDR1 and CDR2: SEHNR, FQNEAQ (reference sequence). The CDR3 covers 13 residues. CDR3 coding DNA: TGTGCCAGCAGCATCGACAGGGTCTATGGCTACACCTTC. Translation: CASSIDRVYGYTF.

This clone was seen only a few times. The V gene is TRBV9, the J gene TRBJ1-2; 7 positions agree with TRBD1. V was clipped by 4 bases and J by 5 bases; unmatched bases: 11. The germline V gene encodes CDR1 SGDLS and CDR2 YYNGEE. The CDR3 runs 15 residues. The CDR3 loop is CASSPRDSAAYGYTF. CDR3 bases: TGTGCCAGCAGCCCCCGGGACAGTGCGGCATATGGCTACACCTTC.

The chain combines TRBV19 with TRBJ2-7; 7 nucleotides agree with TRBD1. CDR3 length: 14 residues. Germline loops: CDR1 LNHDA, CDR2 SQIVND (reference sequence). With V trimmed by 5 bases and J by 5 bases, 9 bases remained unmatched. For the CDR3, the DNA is TGTGCCAGTAGTCCCCGAGACAGGGTTAACGAGCAGTACTTC. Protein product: CASSPRDRVNEQYF. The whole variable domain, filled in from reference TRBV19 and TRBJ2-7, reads DGGITQSPKYLFRKEGQNVTLSCEQNLNHDAMYWYRQDPGQGLRLIYYSQIVNDFQKGDIAEGYSVSREKKESFPLTVTSAQKNPTAFYLCASSPRDRVNEQYFGPGTRLTVT.

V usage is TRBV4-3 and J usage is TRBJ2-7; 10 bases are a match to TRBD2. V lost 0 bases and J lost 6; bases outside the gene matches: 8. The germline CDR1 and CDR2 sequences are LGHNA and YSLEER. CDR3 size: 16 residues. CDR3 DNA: TGCGCCAGCAGCCAAGATAGGGCTAGCGGGGGCTCCGAGCAGTACTTC. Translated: CASSQDRASGGSEQYF.

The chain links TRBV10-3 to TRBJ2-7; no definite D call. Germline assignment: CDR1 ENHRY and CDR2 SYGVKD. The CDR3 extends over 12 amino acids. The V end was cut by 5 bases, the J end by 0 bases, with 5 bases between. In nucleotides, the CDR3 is TGTGCCATCAGTTCCAGCTCCTACGAGCAGTACTTC. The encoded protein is CAISSSSYEQYF.

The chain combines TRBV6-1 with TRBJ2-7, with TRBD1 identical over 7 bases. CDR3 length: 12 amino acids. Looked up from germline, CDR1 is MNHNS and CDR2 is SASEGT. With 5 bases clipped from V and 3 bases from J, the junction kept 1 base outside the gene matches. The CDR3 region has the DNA TGTGCCAGCAGTCGGACAGGCTACGAGCAGTACTTC. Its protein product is CASSRTGYEQYF.

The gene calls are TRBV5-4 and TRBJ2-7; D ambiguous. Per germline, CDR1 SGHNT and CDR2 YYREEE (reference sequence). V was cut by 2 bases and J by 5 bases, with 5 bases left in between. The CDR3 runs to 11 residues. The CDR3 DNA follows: TGTGCCAGCAGCTTTCGGAACGAGCAGTACTTC. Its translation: CASSFRNEQYF.

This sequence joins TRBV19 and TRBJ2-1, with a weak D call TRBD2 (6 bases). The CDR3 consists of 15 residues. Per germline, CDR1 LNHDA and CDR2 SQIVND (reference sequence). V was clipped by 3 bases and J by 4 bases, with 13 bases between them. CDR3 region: CASSIQAGTYNEQFF. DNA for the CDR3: TGTGCCAGTAGTATTCAAGCGGGTACTTACAATGAGCAGTTCTTC. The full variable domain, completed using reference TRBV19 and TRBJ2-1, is DGGITQSPKYLFRKEGQNVTLSCEQNLNHDAMYWYRQDPGQGLRLIYYSQIVNDFQKGDIAEGYSVSREKKESFPLTVTSAQKNPTAFYLCASSIQAGTYNEQFFGPGTRLTVL.

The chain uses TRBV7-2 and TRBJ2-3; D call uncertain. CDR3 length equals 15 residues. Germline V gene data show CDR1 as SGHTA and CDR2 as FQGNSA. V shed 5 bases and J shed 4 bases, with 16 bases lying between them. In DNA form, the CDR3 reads TGTGCCAGCAGCCGCTCGACGGGCTGGGCAGATACGCAGTATTTT. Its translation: CASSRSTGWADTQYF.

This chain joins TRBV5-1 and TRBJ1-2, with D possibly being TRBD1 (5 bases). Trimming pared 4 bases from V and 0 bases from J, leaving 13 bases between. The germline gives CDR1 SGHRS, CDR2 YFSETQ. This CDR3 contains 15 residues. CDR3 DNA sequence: TGCGCCAGCAGCGGCGGGACCCTAGCTAACTATGGCTACACCTTC. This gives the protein CASSGGTLANYGYTF.